The rows below give T cell receptor beta chains drawn from one sample of a study of OX40 agonist ivuxolimab in advanced cancers. Profiled with immunoSEQ multiplex PCR; TCRdb holds only in-frame clones, not every one. The table records roughly 77,000 clones, approximately 81% of them present only once. The starting material was CD4+ or CD8+ T cells sorted from blood, obtained in a trial of the OX40 agonist ivuxolimab. The receptor set was obtained from an adult with an advanced solid tumor such as melanoma, head and neck, liver or kidney cancer. The CDR3 runs from the conserved cysteine through the conserved F or W. Each record gives: CDR3 length, V gene, clone size, J gene, CDR3 protein. Clone size is given for some rows only: seen once, a few or many times, or a class if the clone is expanded.

len: 15
v_gene: TRBV4-1
abundance: -
j_gene: TRBJ2-5
CDR3aa: CASSRGLAGEETQYF

len: 14
v_gene: TRBV7-9
abundance: -
j_gene: TRBJ2-5
CDR3aa: CASSLGQGSSEQYF

len: 12
v_gene: TRBV2
abundance: -
j_gene: TRBJ2-5
CDR3aa: CASSDRMETQYF

len: 16
v_gene: TRBV5-6
abundance: -
j_gene: TRBJ2-7
CDR3aa: CASSPVSAGSSYEQYF

len: 14
v_gene: TRBV11-1
abundance: -
j_gene: TRBJ1-4
CDR3aa: CASSTGSTNEKLFF

len: 11
v_gene: TRBV10-3
abundance: -
j_gene: TRBJ2-7
CDR3aa: CAIRRDTTQYF

len: 15
v_gene: TRBV7-2
abundance: -
j_gene: TRBJ1-1
CDR3aa: CASSPQGRMNTEAFF

len: 17
v_gene: TRBV7-2
abundance: few
j_gene: TRBJ2-1
CDR3aa: CASSFASGSGVANEQFF

len: 15
v_gene: TRBV11-3
abundance: -
j_gene: TRBJ1-6
CDR3aa: CASSFAGHLNSPLHF

len: 16
v_gene: TRBV19
abundance: -
j_gene: TRBJ2-1
CDR3aa: CASSRLGDRDSNEQFF

len: 18
v_gene: TRBV19
abundance: -
j_gene: TRBJ1-2
CDR3aa: CASSISTGTPIVGYGYTF

len: 17
v_gene: TRBV18
abundance: few
j_gene: TRBJ1-4
CDR3aa: CASSPGTGVNLNEKLFF

len: 15
v_gene: TRBV4-2
abundance: -
j_gene: TRBJ2-1
CDR3aa: CASSQPSEGYNEQFF

len: 13
v_gene: TRBV7-2
abundance: -
j_gene: TRBJ2-1
CDR3aa: CASSLVRHNEQFF

len: 12
v_gene: TRBV7-2
abundance: once
j_gene: TRBJ2-5
CDR3aa: CASSLGFATQYF

len: 13
v_gene: TRBV4-2
abundance: -
j_gene: TRBJ2-7
CDR3aa: CASSQVLEGEQYF

len: 17
v_gene: TRBV30
abundance: -
j_gene: TRBJ1-2
CDR3aa: CAWSRRQRRVPNYGYTF

len: 13
v_gene: TRBV6-1
abundance: -
j_gene: TRBJ1-1
CDR3aa: CASRRTGSDVAFF

len: 17
v_gene: TRBV15
abundance: -
j_gene: TRBJ1-5
CDR3aa: CATSRGSGRREMEPQHF

len: 14
v_gene: TRBV30
abundance: few
j_gene: TRBJ2-3
CDR3aa: CAWSVGRFTDTQYF

len: 14
v_gene: TRBV5-5
abundance: -
j_gene: TRBJ2-7
CDR3aa: CASSLGGSGYEQYF

len: 13
v_gene: TRBV5-6
abundance: once
j_gene: TRBJ2-5
CDR3aa: CASSQLVGETQYF

len: 14
v_gene: TRBV18
abundance: -
j_gene: TRBJ1-1
CDR3aa: CASSPGRGDTEAFF

len: 16
v_gene: TRBV9
abundance: -
j_gene: TRBJ2-7
CDR3aa: CASSAGWTGRSYEQYF

len: 15
v_gene: TRBV5-1
abundance: -
j_gene: TRBJ2-5
CDR3aa: CASSIAGAGQETQYF

len: 15
v_gene: TRBV30
abundance: -
j_gene: TRBJ1-1
CDR3aa: CAWSTRGEGSTEAFF

len: 13
v_gene: TRBV9
abundance: -
j_gene: TRBJ2-1
CDR3aa: CASNLAGHNEQFF

len: 15
v_gene: TRBV10-3
abundance: -
j_gene: -
CDR3aa: CAISDTLTGVYEQYF

len: 16
v_gene: TRBV27
abundance: -
j_gene: TRBJ2-7
CDR3aa: CASSLLAGETLGEQYF

len: 16
v_gene: TRBV10-3
abundance: once
j_gene: TRBJ2-3
CDR3aa: CAIRGTSGGTTDTQYF

len: 11
v_gene: TRBV2
abundance: -
j_gene: TRBJ1-1
CDR3aa: CASSSVTEAFF

len: 15
v_gene: TRBV6-5
abundance: -
j_gene: TRBJ2-1
CDR3aa: CASSGGTVTYNEQFF

len: 17
v_gene: TRBV9
abundance: few
j_gene: TRBJ2-5
CDR3aa: CASSEGTSGGAWETQYF

len: 14
v_gene: TRBV11-1
abundance: once
j_gene: TRBJ2-5
CDR3aa: CASSLGANQETQYF

len: 16
v_gene: TRBV7-9
abundance: -
j_gene: TRBJ2-1
CDR3aa: CASSSNHRGSYNEQFF

len: 15
v_gene: TRBV27
abundance: few
j_gene: TRBJ1-2
CDR3aa: CASSFPGGGREGYTF

len: 16
v_gene: TRBV30
abundance: -
j_gene: TRBJ1-3
CDR3aa: CAWSGRLGVSGNTIYF

len: 14
v_gene: TRBV9
abundance: once
j_gene: TRBJ2-7
CDR3aa: CASSVPGQGYEQYF

len: 11
v_gene: TRBV6-5
abundance: -
j_gene: TRBJ1-2
CDR3aa: CASSRDARPYF

len: 16
v_gene: TRBV7-3
abundance: -
j_gene: TRBJ1-2
CDR3aa: CASSLGGGEYDYGYTF

len: 15
v_gene: TRBV19
abundance: -
j_gene: TRBJ1-1
CDR3aa: CASSRVTGGATEAFF

len: 17
v_gene: TRBV11-2
abundance: -
j_gene: TRBJ2-7
CDR3aa: CASSLVPRGPPSYEQYF

len: 15
v_gene: TRBV6-6
abundance: few
j_gene: TRBJ1-4
CDR3aa: CASSSPLGRDEKLFF

len: 13
v_gene: TRBV7-4
abundance: once
j_gene: TRBJ1-2
CDR3aa: CASRPTGFRGYTF

len: 16
v_gene: TRBV7-6
abundance: -
j_gene: TRBJ2-4
CDR3aa: CASSLTTSGKQNIQYF